This TCR beta chain comes out of a study of stem cell transplantation in POMP-related autoinflammatory disease (dated by TCRdb to about 2021). Looking at the study overall: The study hypothesized that defective thymoproteasomes impair MHC class I-dependent CD8+ T-cell differentiation and positive selection, skewing the TRB repertoire. Before transplant, CD4+ naive T-cell skewing, low CD8+ T-cell proportions, and reduced T-cell cytokine secretion were observed in patients. The effect of POMP deficiency on T-cell receptor beta repertoire diversity and CDR3 characteristics was assessed by high-throughput TRB sequencing.

General conclusions and limits of the study: The number of unique TRB V-J gene pairings in PRAID patients was restricted. In PRAID patients, the trend toward lower diversity and increased clonality reached statistical significance only for regulatory T cells. Across all analyzed T-cell subsets, PRAID patients showed a trend toward higher clonality and lower TRB diversity.

In light of the paper, this sample's time point label describes: before hematopoietic stem cell transplant. PRAID was characterized by prominent immunodeficiency alongside autoinflammation. T-cell subsets (conventional T cells, CD8+ T cells, regulatory T cells, T follicular helper cells) were sorted before TRB sequencing. Library prep was done by the immunoSEQ multiplex PCR assay. The published analysis was carried out like this. Shannon entropy, which takes clonal size distribution into account, was used to quantify repertoire diversity. The Gini-Simpson index (Simpson_1-D) was used to measure inequality of clonotype distribution. This is the immuneACCESS table as TCRdb keeps it, with only in-frame sequences that have V and J called. A part of the clones is gone; compared with another copy, unresolved V genes explain less than half, and the rest is unexplained. Clonal size and the V and J genes are those of that table, whereas D and trimming came from the DNA. The sample table records some 31,000 clones; 80% to 90% of these occur just once. The ten largest clones capture around 0.72% of the sample.

Turning to this clone: Its antigen target is currently unknown. Base qualities are not at hand, and no much larger clone is one base apart.

This TCR was sampled from a human donor with POMP-related autoinflammation and immune dysregulation (PRAID). Sequenced here: CD4+ T cells from PBMCs, sampled before stem cell transplantation.

The DNA is as follows: TGTGCCAGTAGTATCGCGGGGCGGGGCGAGCAGTACTTC. It is translated as CASSIAGRGEQYF. The V and J genes are TRBV19 and TRBJ2-7; the D gene is perhaps TRBD2, from 6 matching bases. The junction shows trimming of 3 bases on V and 6 bases on J, plus 12 bases between the germline ends. CDR1 and CDR2 (LNHDA, SQIVND) derive from the germline V gene (reference sequence). Counted from cysteine to phenylalanine, this CDR3 has 13 amino acids. Only CDR3 DNA is held: 39 bases, read in frame from base 1.